This entry concerns a single TCR beta chain. This table comes from immunoSEQ multiplex PCR, and its TCRdb copy is limited to in-frame clones, with some not included. This table holds 390,000 or so clones, approximately 92% found once. This record comes from a study of control samples from healthy donors and cancer patients. Sequencing used PBMCs. This receptor was identified in a man between 35 and 55 years old with head and neck cancer.

CDR3 nucleotide sequence: TGTGCCAGCAGCTCCGAGGCTAGCGGTTACAATGAGCAGTTCTTC. This sequence encodes CASSSEASGYNEQFF. The V and J genes are TRBV6-2 or TRBV6-3 and TRBJ2-1, with 7 bases that match TRBD2. This CDR3 region has 15 residues. Germline V gene lookup returns CDR1 MNHEY and CDR2 SVGEGT. J gave up 4 bases and V 6 bases, and 9 bases lay outside the gene matches.